This T cell receptor beta chain stems from a study of CD8+ T cells in alopecia areata. It was cDNA, reverse transcribed from extracted RNA, that served as the sequencing template. This table comes from immunoSEQ multiplex PCR, and its TCRdb copy is limited to in-frame clones, with some not included. The table has approximately 200,000 clones, roughly three fifths seen once; the top ten hold approximately 0.7%. Germline trimming cut 6 bases from V and 0 bases from J; bases unmatched to any gene: 14. The CDR3 has 19 amino acids. Per germline, CDR1 MDHEN and CDR2 SYDVKM. Noted treatment: oral pan-JAK inhibitor, 5-10 mg twice daily.

Sequenced material: CD4+ T cells sorted from blood, taken at week 4, from a patient treated with tofacitinib. The TCR originated in a human donor with alopecia areata. The chain recombines TRBV28 with TRBJ2-6; 7 bases are shared with TRBD2. The DNA for the CDR3 is TGTGCCAGCAGCTTTCGAGGGCTAGCGGAATTCTCTGGGGCCAACGTCCTGACTTTC. Protein sequence: CASSFRGLAEFSGANVLTF.